These T cell receptor beta chains were read from a single sample in a study of regulatory T cells in long-lasting Graves disease. Using its own MiXCR run on the multiplex PCR reads, TCRdb lists one record per CDR3 protein. Here the sample spans 400,000 to 450,000 distinct CDR3 sequences, 15% to 20% being singletons. The data were also submitted as part of a second study, on T cells in Graves' hyperthyroidism and ophthalmopathy.

The sample here was peripheral blood mononuclear cells (PBMCs), taken at new diagnosis, from a patient treated with antithyroid drugs. These receptors were obtained from a woman between 25 and 40 years old with Graves disease. Each CDR3 is given with its conserved first and last residue. The order of the fields is CDR3 DNA, CDR3 protein, V gene, D gene, J gene, clone size. A D gene is named only where the DNA matches it firmly. The size of a clone is reported for some rows only, either as once, few or many, or as a class for expanded clones.

DNA: TGTGCCAGCAGTGATTTTAGAGGGGCTGAAGCTTTCTTT
CDR3: CASSDFRGAEAFF
V: TRBV25-1
D: -
J: TRBJ1-1
size: -

DNA: TGTGCCAGCAGTTATAACCGCGGGAGTACCTACGAGCAGTACTTC
CDR3: CASSYNRGSTYEQYF
V: TRBV6-5
D: TRBD2
J: TRBJ2-7
size: -

DNA: TGTGCCACCAGTGACCGACCCGGGACGCCGAACACCGGGGAGCTGTTTTTT
CDR3: CATSDRPGTPNTGELFF
V: TRBV24-1
D: -
J: TRBJ2-2
size: -

DNA: TGTGCCAGCAGTTTACGACCCGGGACAGGGAGGAATGAGCAGTTCTTC
CDR3: CASSLRPGTGRNEQFF
V: TRBV11-3
D: TRBD1
J: TRBJ2-1
size: many

DNA: TGTGCCAGCAGCTGGACAGCCATTACTTCGGAAGCTTTCTTT
CDR3: CASSWTAITSEAFF
V: TRBV6-1
D: -
J: TRBJ1-1
size: many

DNA: TGCAGTGCTAGTACCCCGAGGACCCCCGCCTACGAGCAGTACTTC
CDR3: CSASTPRTPAYEQYF
V: TRBV20-1
D: -
J: TRBJ2-7
size: many

DNA: TGCAGTGCTAGAGACTCGGACAGGGGGCGCATGAACACTGAAGCTTTCTTT
CDR3: CSARDSDRGRMNTEAFF
V: TRBV20-1
D: TRBD1
J: TRBJ1-1
size: -

DNA: TGTGCCAGCAGTTACGCCGGGACAGGGAGAGGCCCTGGGGTGAACACTGAAGCTTTCTTT
CDR3: CASSYAGTGRGPGVNTEAFF
V: TRBV6-2/TRBV6-3
D: TRBD1
J: TRBJ1-1
size: few

DNA: TGTGCCAGCAGCTCCCCGGGAGACCGAGCAGATACGCAGTATTTT
CDR3: CASSSPGDRADTQYF
V: TRBV5-4
D: -
J: TRBJ2-3
size: few

DNA: TGTGCCAGCAGTTACTTCAGTTCAGCCAGGAACACTGAAGCTTTCTTT
CDR3: CASSYFSSARNTEAFF
V: TRBV6-5
D: -
J: TRBJ1-1
size: few

DNA: TGTGCCAGTAGAGACCCGGGACAGGGACGCAATGAGCAGTTCTTC
CDR3: CASRDPGQGRNEQFF
V: TRBV19
D: TRBD1
J: TRBJ2-1
size: few

DNA: TGCAGCGTTTATTACCTTAGTCTGAACACTGAAGCTTTCTTT
CDR3: CSVYYLSLNTEAFF
V: TRBV29-1
D: -
J: TRBJ1-1
size: many

DNA: TGCGCCAGCAGCGCGACAGGGGGCATGGGCACTGAAGCTTTCTTT
CDR3: CASSATGGMGTEAFF
V: TRBV4-1
D: TRBD1
J: TRBJ1-1
size: -

DNA: TGCAGCGTTGAACGGGGGAATAGGGACGAGCAGTACTTC
CDR3: CSVERGNRDEQYF
V: TRBV29-1
D: -
J: TRBJ2-7
size: many

DNA: TGCGCCAGCAGTCATATCCCGGGACTAGCGCTAAATGAGCAGTTCTTC
CDR3: CASSHIPGLALNEQFF
V: TRBV4-1
D: TRBD2
J: TRBJ2-1
size: -

DNA: TGTGCCAGCAGCATAATGATAAGGACTAGCGGGAGTAGAGTTGAGCAGTTCTTC
CDR3: CASSIMIRTSGSRVEQFF
V: TRBV7-8
D: TRBD2
J: TRBJ2-1
size: many

DNA: TGTGCCAGCAGTTTAACGTGGGGTAGCGGCTACGAGCAGTACTTC
CDR3: CASSLTWGSGYEQYF
V: TRBV28
D: -
J: TRBJ2-7
size: few

DNA: TGTGCCAGCAGCGTATCCGGACAGAGCTACGAGCAGTACTTC
CDR3: CASSVSGQSYEQYF
V: TRBV9
D: -
J: TRBJ2-7
size: -

DNA: TGTGCCAGCGGCAGGGGCAATCAGCCCCAGCATTTT
CDR3: CASGRGNQPQHF
V: TRBV7-9
D: -
J: TRBJ1-5
size: few

DNA: TGTGCCAGCAGCTTATCTTGGACCCCCTATAACCGAAACACCGGGGAGCTGTTTTTT
CDR3: CASSLSWTPYNRNTGELFF
V: TRBV7-2
D: -
J: TRBJ2-2
size: -

DNA: TGTGCCAGCAGTAGGGACCAACGGGATTACAATGAGCAGTTCTTC
CDR3: CASSRDQRDYNEQFF
V: TRBV6-1
D: -
J: TRBJ2-1
size: many

DNA: TGTGCCAGCAGTTACTCGACTCAGGAGGGGGCGTTATATGGCTACACCTTC
CDR3: CASSYSTQEGALYGYTF
V: TRBV6-2/TRBV6-3
D: TRBD1
J: TRBJ1-2
size: many

DNA: TGTGCCAGCAGGGAGAGCCGGGGGCGTCGTGAGCAGTTCTTC
CDR3: CASRESRGRREQFF
V: TRBV6-1
D: -
J: TRBJ2-1
size: -